Following are 7 T cell receptor beta chains from one sample sequenced in a study of blood T cell repertoires in COVID-19. Produced via immunoSEQ multiplex PCR; TCRdb's table is partial and in-frame only. The sample has 94,000 or so clones, about 88% seen once; the top ten hold approximately 4.8%. The sequenced sample was peripheral blood. All receptors derive from a woman older than 75 with active COVID-19.

The chain links TRBV7-9 to TRBJ2-1, with a possible D match to TRBD1 (6 bases). Trimming pared 0 bases from V and 9 bases from J, leaving 18 bases between. This CDR3 region has 16 residues. CDR1 and CDR2 (germline): SEHNR, FQNEAQ (reference sequence). CDR3: CASSLAPRGALGEQFF. As DNA, the CDR3 is TGTGCCAGCAGCTTAGCGCCCAGGGGCGCATTAGGTGAGCAGTTCTTC.

This clone was found a few times. The chain carries TRBV28 and TRBJ2-7, with D possibly being TRBD2 (5 bases). V was pared by 7 bases and J by 0 bases, with 10 bases between. The CDR3 has 13 residues. Germline V gives CDR1 MDHEN, CDR2 SYDVKM. CDR3 DNA sequence: TGTGCCAGCACAACCGGGGACTCCTACGAGCAGTACTTC. Encoded protein: CASTTGDSYEQYF. The variable domain in full, with the rest retrieved from reference TRBV28 and TRBJ2-7, is DVKVTQSSRYLVKRTGEKVFLECVQDMDHENMFWYRQDPGLGLRLIYFSYDVKMKEKGDIPEGYSVSREKKERFSLILESASTNQTSMYLCASTTGDSYEQYFGPGTRLTVT.

This sequence joins TRBV7-9 and TRBJ2-3, with TRBD2 matching over 8 bases. The germline CDR1 and CDR2 sequences are SEHNR and FQNEAQ (reference sequence). Trimming at V came to 3 bases and at J to 5 bases, leaving 7 bases not matched to a gene. The CDR3 contains 15 residues. The CDR3 loop reads CASSFGAGGIDTQYF. The DNA for the CDR3 is TGTGCCAGCAGCTTTGGCGCGGGAGGAATAGATACGCAGTATTTT.

V is TRBV28 and J is TRBJ2-3, with 9 bases lining up with TRBD2. The germline V gene has CDR1 MDHEN and CDR2 SYDVKM. V shed 3 bases and J 8 bases; nucleotides not matched to a gene: 12. This CDR3 region has 16 residues. The CDR3 region is CASSLASGRLASTQYF. As DNA, the CDR3 is TGTGCCAGCAGTTTGGCCAGCGGGAGGTTAGCGAGTACGCAGTATTTT.

This CDR3 reads CASSRLATNEQYF. For the CDR3, the DNA is TGTGCCAGCAGCAGACTAGCGACTAACGAGCAGTACTTC. This chain links TRBV2 with TRBJ2-7, with TRBD2 identical over 8 bases. V lost 6 bases, J lost 5 bases, and 6 bases stayed unmatched. Germline V CDR1 and CDR2: SNHLY, FYNNEI. The CDR3 is 13 residues long.

V gene TRBV10-3 combines with J gene TRBJ2-1, with 11 bases that match TRBD2. The CDR3 totals 14 residues. Per germline, CDR1 ENHRY and CDR2 SYGVKD. The trim removed 7 bases at V and 6 bases at J, leaving 5 bases unmatched. CDR3 sequence (DNA): TGTGCCATCACCCGGACTAGCGGGCTCAATGAGCAGTTCTTC. Amino acid sequence: CAITRTSGLNEQFF.

J is TRBJ1-5 and V is TRBV5-1, with D maybe TRBD1 (5 bases). The CDR3 is 14 residues long. Trimming shortened V by 1 base and J by 6 bases, and 11 bases separated the two germline ends. Germline CDR1 reads SGHRS; CDR2 reads YFSETQ. The CDR3 sequence is CASSLLGVGQPQHF. Written as DNA, the CDR3 is TGCGCCAGCAGCTTGTTAGGGGTAGGTCAGCCCCAGCATTTT.